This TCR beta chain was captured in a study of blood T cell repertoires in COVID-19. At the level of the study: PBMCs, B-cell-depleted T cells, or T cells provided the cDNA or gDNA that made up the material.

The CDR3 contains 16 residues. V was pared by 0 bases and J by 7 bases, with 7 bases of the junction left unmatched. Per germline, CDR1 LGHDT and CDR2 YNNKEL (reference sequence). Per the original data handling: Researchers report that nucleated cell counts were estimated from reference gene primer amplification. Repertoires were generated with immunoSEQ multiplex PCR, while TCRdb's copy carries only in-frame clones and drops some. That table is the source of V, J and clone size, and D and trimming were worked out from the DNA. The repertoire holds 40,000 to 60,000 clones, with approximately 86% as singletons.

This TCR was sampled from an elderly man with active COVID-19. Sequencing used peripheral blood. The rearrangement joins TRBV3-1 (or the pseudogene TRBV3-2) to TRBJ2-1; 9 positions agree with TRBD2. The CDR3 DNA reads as TGTGCCAGCAGCCAAGATCAACGGGGACTAGCAAATGAGCAGTTCTTC. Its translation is CASSQDQRGLANEQFF.